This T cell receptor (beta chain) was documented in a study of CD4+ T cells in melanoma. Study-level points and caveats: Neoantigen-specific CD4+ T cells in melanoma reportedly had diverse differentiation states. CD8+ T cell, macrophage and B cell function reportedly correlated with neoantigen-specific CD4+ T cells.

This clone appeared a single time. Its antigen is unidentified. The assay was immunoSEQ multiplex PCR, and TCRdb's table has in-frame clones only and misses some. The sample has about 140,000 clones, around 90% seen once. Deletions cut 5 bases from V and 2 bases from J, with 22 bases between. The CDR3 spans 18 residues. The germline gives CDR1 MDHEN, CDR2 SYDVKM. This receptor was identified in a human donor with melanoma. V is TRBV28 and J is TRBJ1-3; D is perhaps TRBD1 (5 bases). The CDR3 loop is CASSTTRWGIKPGNTIYF. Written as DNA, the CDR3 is TGTGCCAGCAGTACCACTCGGTGGGGGATAAAGCCTGGAAACACCATATATTTT.